Here is one TCR beta chain with its context. CDR1 and CDR2 (germline): MNHNS, SASEGT. The CDR3 loop spans 15 amino acids. The trim removed 11 bases at V and 7 bases at J, leaving 14 bases unmatched. Some clones are missing from TCRdb's copy, which holds only in-frame ones; the method was immunoSEQ multiplex PCR. The repertoire includes approximately 71,000 clones, about 89% of them detected once, and 3.4% sits in the top ten. This specimen belongs to a study of PD-L1 blockade in urothelial cancer. Study context: Counts from blood samples showed a median of about 140,000 T cells.

The specimen was PBMCs, collected around atezolizumab (anti-PD-L1) treatment. The gene calls are TRBV6-1 and TRBJ1-2; 12 bases map to TRBD1. This TCR came from a man in his sixties with urothelial cancer. CDR3 in amino acids: CASTLTGQGAIGYTF. The CDR3, as DNA: TGTGCCTCCACCTTGACGGGACAGGGGGCGATTGGCTACACCTTC.